A single sample is the source of the 12 T cell receptor beta chains below, sequenced in a study of cytomegalovirus exposure and HLA in healthy donors. PCR employed 60 Vbeta and 13 Jbeta primers. The table came from immunoSEQ multiplex PCR; TCRdb's copy has only in-frame clones and leaves some out. Of under 200,000 clones in the sample, around 78% are singletons; the top ten hold less than 2%. Sequencing was done on a sample of PBMCs. The receptors shown here come from a middle-aged man in good health and CMV-seronegative.

This clone came up a few times. CDR3 in DNA: TGTGCCAGTAGTATACAGCCGGGGGTTTACTATGGCTACACCTTC. Amino acid sequence: CASSIQPGVYYGYTF. The chain carries TRBV19 and TRBJ1-2; TRBD1 might be the D (5 bases). The CDR3 is 15 amino acids. V was shortened by 2 bases and J by 3 bases, with 13 bases between the two germline ends. In germline, CDR1 is LNHDA, CDR2 SQIVND (reference sequence).

J is TRBJ2-7 and V is TRBV28; D may be TRBD1 (5 bases). CDR3 size: 12 residues. Germline V gene lookup returns CDR1 MDHEN and CDR2 SYDVKM. V lost 4 bases to trimming and J lost 3 bases, with 7 bases between them. CDR3 sequence: CASSWGSYEQYF. The CDR3 DNA is TGTGCCAGCAGTTGGGGCAGCTACGAGCAGTACTTC. Full variable domain (outside the CDR3, taken from reference TRBV28 and TRBJ2-7): DVKVTQSSRYLVKRTGEKVFLECVQDMDHENMFWYRQDPGLGLRLIYFSYDVKMKEKGDIPEGYSVSREKKERFSLILESASTNQTSMYLCASSWGSYEQYFGPGTRLTVT.

This clone has a single count. The rearrangement joins TRBV7-8 to TRBJ2-1; 15 bases agree with TRBD2. Trimming at V came to 1 base and at J to 8 bases, leaving 9 bases not matched to a gene. Germline CDR1 SGHVS, CDR2 FQNEAQ. The CDR3 spans 18 residues. CDR3 sequence reads: CASSLDGTSGRTADEQFF. For the CDR3, the DNA is TGTGCCAGCAGCTTAGATGGGACTAGCGGGAGGACGGCGGATGAGCAGTTCTTC.

This chain connects TRBV28 to TRBJ1-1, with 10 bases matching TRBD1. J lost 7 bases, V lost 5 bases, and 10 bases had no gene match. This CDR3 is 15 amino acids long. The germline V gene encodes CDR1 MDHEN and CDR2 SYDVKM. The CDR3 sequence: CASSQGGTGENEAFF. The CDR3 DNA reads TGTGCCAGCAGTCAAGGCGGGACAGGGGAGAATGAAGCTTTCTTT.

The chain uses TRBV4-2 and TRBJ1-1; unclear D gene. The CDR3 runs 14 residues. Germline lookup yields CDR1 LGHNA and CDR2 YNFKEQ. V lost 4 bases to trimming and J lost 3 bases, with 12 bases between them. CDR3 DNA: TGTGCCAGCAGCCGTGACCCGGGTGACACTGAAGCTTTCTTT. Translation gives CASSRDPGDTEAFF.

The chain has TRBV29-1 and TRBJ2-1; TRBD2 matches 7 bases. The CDR3 totals 15 residues. V shed 6 bases, J shed 4 bases, and the junction held 12 bases outside the gene matches. CDR1 is SQVTM, CDR2 ANQGSEA, per germline. The CDR3 DNA follows: TGCAGCGTCCGAGGGGCCAGCGGGGAGTACAATGAGCAGTTCTTC. It translates to CSVRGASGEYNEQFF.

Comment on this clone: Since no conserved phenylalanine or tryptophan closes the CDR3, a read error is the likely cause. The DNA is left out, because the CDR3 cannot be placed on it with certainty; the CDR3 is given as TCRdb lists it. The chain couples TRBV5-1 to TRBJ2-7; the listed D gene, TRBD1, was not tested against the DNA. Looked up from germline, CDR1 is SGHRS and CDR2 is YFSETQ. The CDR3 has 11 amino acids, counting both end residues. CDR3: CASSCGGDRTC.

V is TRBV18 and J is TRBJ2-1; 14 bases align to TRBD2. CDR3 length equals 19 residues. The ends lost 3 bases at V and 6 bases at J; junction bases unmatched: 13. From germline, CDR1 is KGHSH and CDR2 LQKENI. The CDR3 here is CASSPIGTSGRSFGNEQFF. The CDR3, as DNA: TGTGCCAGCTCACCTATTGGGACTAGCGGGAGAAGCTTTGGCAATGAGCAGTTCTTC.

The V and J genes are TRBV6-5 and TRBJ2-1, with D possibly TRBD2 on 6 matching bases. The CDR3 length is 12 residues. Between the trimmed V and J ends, which lost 6 bases and 9 bases, there was a span of 12 bases. Germline V gene lookup returns CDR1 MNHEY and CDR2 SVGAGI. As DNA, the CDR3 is TGTGCCAGCAGGGGCGCGGGGCGTGAGCAGTTCTTC. This encodes CASRGAGREQFF.

V gene TRBV2 combines with J gene TRBJ2-7, with 9 bases that match TRBD2. Losses at the gene ends were 2 bases for V and 2 bases for J; bases not matched to a gene: 10. CDR3 length equals 17 residues. The germline CDR1 and CDR2 sequences are SNHLY and FYNNEI. CDR3 sequence (DNA): TGTGCCAGCAGTGAATTGATAGCGGGAGAGGGGACCTACGAGCAGTACTTC. It encodes CASSELIAGEGTYEQYF.

This clone was observed a few times. V is TRBV6-6 and J is TRBJ1-5; TRBD1 matches at 8 bases. The CDR3 extends over 13 amino acids. J was trimmed by 7 bases and V by 5 bases; bases with no gene match: 4. CDR1 and CDR2 (germline): MNHNY, SVGAGI (reference sequence). DNA of the CDR3: TGTGCCAGCAGTCCACAGGGGGAACAGCCCCAGCATTTT. Protein sequence: CASSPQGEQPQHF.

The chain combines TRBV5-5 with TRBJ1-3; D call uncertain. V was pared by 4 bases and J by 1 base, with 9 bases between. There are 14 residues in the CDR3. Germline assignment: CDR1 SGHKS and CDR2 YYEKEE (reference sequence). CDR3 bases: TGTGCCAGCAGCCGGGAACGGTCTGGAAACACCATATATTTT. Translated: CASSRERSGNTIYF.